This TCR beta chain comes out of a study of beta chain features in type 1 diabetes. Notes on the study in general: Shorter TCRB CDR3s, moderately but significantly so, were found in Type 1 diabetes patients in all four CD4+ subsets.

In this sample, this clone turned up a few times. Its antigen remains unknown. Expressed TCRB transcripts got sequenced, as all isolated RNA was reverse transcribed. TCRdb's table, derived via immunoSEQ multiplex PCR, lists solely in-frame clones and lacks some. Among 600,000 to 700,000 clones listed, roughly 13% were seen once. The V end lost 3 bases, the J end lost 0 bases, and 9 bases lay between the germline ends. The CDR3 spans 15 residues. CDR1 is GTSNPN and CDR2 is SVGIG in the germline V gene (reference sequence). The specimen was naive CD4+ T cells from blood. The chain has TRBV30 and TRBJ1-6, with D uncertain. The TCR was taken from a man in his late teens or twenties with type 1 diabetes. CDR3 sequence (DNA): TGTGCCTGGAGGATGCGAAGCTCCTATAATTCACCCCTCCACTTT. Translated: CAWRMRSSYNSPLHF.